This T cell receptor beta chain was sequenced for a study of tumor-infiltrating lymphocytes in primary liver carcinoma (dated by TCRdb to the late 2010s). Regarding the research as a whole: Of the five patients, three men and two women aged 30 to 69 years, four had hepatocellular carcinoma and one had combined HCC and intrahepatic cholangiocarcinoma. TCRbeta repertoire sequencing, expression microarrays and whole-exome sequencing were combined in the study across five regions of each liver tumor, with adjacent normal tissue and blood also included. Technical replicate repertoires showed high reproducibility, with mean shared-clone rates around 0.9 and correlation coefficients above 0.95. A total of 35 specimens from 5 patients underwent TCRbeta repertoire sequencing, comprising around 25 tumor regions, 5 adjacent noncancerous liver tissues and 5 peripheral blood samples. Each sample produced roughly 3.65 to 7.5 million productive TCRbeta reads, and read depth showed no significant difference between tissue types. The five patients had tumors of stage T1-T3 N0M0, with maximum diameters ranging from roughly 4.2 to 11 cm. The research as a whole found: The top 250 clones accounted for a significantly greater share of the repertoire in tumors than in blood (p = 0.039). Only a few patients were included in the study, and the authors note that the findings should be validated in a larger study. Only the TCR beta chain was sequenced, which likely underestimates true repertoire diversity because unpaired alpha chains were not captured. Bulk unsorted samples precluded comparing CD4+ and CD8+ T cell repertoires. Consistent with antigen-driven expansion, pairs of tumor regions showed higher repertoire overlap (mean about 36%) than either tumor-adjacent pairs (around 17%) or tumor-blood pairs (roughly 15%).

Total RNA and DNA were co-extracted without cell sorting from 20-30 mg of bulk tissue using the AllPrep DNA/RNA mini kit. Between November 2015 and March 2016, roughly 5 patients in China with histopathologically diagnosed primary liver carcinoma had their tumors surgically resected. Patients had chronic HBV infection and were treatment-naive at sampling. Fresh tumor and adjacent tissue pieces were bisected, with one half stored in RNAlater at -80 degrees C and the other half sent for histology. From its cysteine to its phenylalanine, the CDR3 spans 17 amino acids. The kept DNA is CDR3 alone, 51 bases in frame from the first base. Looking up the germline V gene yields CDR1 MDHEN and CDR2 SYDVKM. TCRbeta-specific cDNA was reverse-transcribed from about 0.45 ug total RNA using a constant-region primer and ProtoScript II reverse transcriptase. Construction of the TCRbeta libraries relied on three nested rounds of multiplex PCR, following a slightly modified ARM-PCR procedure. The first two PCR rounds used multiplex TRBV1-TRBV30 forward primers with a Cbeta reverse primer, each for around 10 cycles. Sample barcodes and Illumina adapters were attached in a final 25-cycle PCR using Deep VentR polymerase. Amplicons of 200-500 bp were gel-purified with a QIAquick gel extraction kit before sequencing. An Illumina HiSeq 2500 was used to sequence the TCRbeta amplicons with 250-bp paired-end reads. The study's own analysis went as follows. To recover full CDR3 sequences, reads were quality-trimmed using Trimmomatic v0.33 and paired reads were then merged using FLASH v1.2.11. MiGEC v1.2.1b assigned V, D and J germline segments to the rearranged TCRbeta sequences. Clonotype statistics and Shannon-Wiener diversity indices were calculated with VDJtools v1.0.0. Except for diversity analysis, only each sample's 250 most abundant clonotypes were used in subsequent analyses to reduce sampling bias. In-frame beta chains were kept once TCRdb had trimmed the public reads at Q25 with fastp and called clones with MiXCR. Entries are consolidated by CDR3 protein sequence, retaining the most common genes and DNA. The V and J calls here are based on TCRdb, not the publication. The sample records more than 100,000 distinct CDR3 sequences, less than 75% of which are singletons. The biggest ten clones account for 8.1% of the sample.

Comments on this clonotype: There is no known antigen for this receptor. The germline gene is not matched at one end of the junction; a read error may be the cause.

Specimen: tumor-adjacent normal liver tissue. This TCR was recovered from a woman aged 55-69 years with primary liver carcinoma and hepatitis B virus infection. This chain joins TRBV28 to TRBJ2-7, with TRBD2 identical over 13 junction bases. The CDR3 corresponds to CTSSWGLAGSSSYEQYF. The DNA reads as follows: TGTACCAGCAGTTGGGGACTAGCGGGATCAAGCTCCTACGAGCAGTACTTC.